This TCR beta chain was found in a study of shared T cell receptors in the human thymus. The V gene end was trimmed by 0 bases and the J gene end by 1 base; junction bases not matched to a gene: 7. The CDR3 runs 17 residues. CDR1 is SGHKS and CDR2 is YYEKEE in the germline V gene (reference sequence). Sequenced by immunoSEQ multiplex PCR; TCRdb stores in-frame clones only, minus some. The sample carries approximately 730,000 clones, over 75% recorded once. The same sample was also used in a study of human thymus T cells. That source reports: Thymus tissue for the work was resected from patients undergoing corrective heart surgery. Both thymic and peripheral blood repertoires showed apparently biased V and J usage. Thymic repertoires from unrelated individuals overlapped highly, related research reported.

The receptor's source is a girl under three years old with a congenital heart defect. Sample: thymocytes. The chain links TRBV5-5 to TRBJ2-5; 9 bases agree with TRBD2. CDR3 sequence: CASSLGAKRGVQETQYF. For the CDR3, the DNA is TGTGCCAGCAGCTTGGGGGCCAAGCGGGGGGTCCAAGAGACCCAGTACTTC.